This T cell receptor (beta chain) was profiled in a study of cytomegalovirus exposure and HLA in healthy donors. The germline V gene has CDR1 SGHRS and CDR2 YFSETQ. The CDR3 is 16 amino acids. With V trimmed by 3 bases and J by 1 base, 7 bases remained unmatched. Findings of the study overall: Sequencing likely generated an artifact that appeared as a cluster of highly shared sequence variants.

A word on this clone: Its antigen remains unidentified.

Researchers ran the PCR with 60 Vbeta and 13 Jbeta primers. Clones were sequenced by immunoSEQ multiplex PCR, and TCRdb holds only the in-frame ones, with some missing. The sample totals some 46,000 clones. The chain is built from TRBV5-1 and TRBJ2-1, with TRBD2 identical over 7 bases. Sequenced input: PBMCs. The sequence derives from a woman in her 30s in good health and CMV-seronegative. The CDR3 DNA sequence: TGCGCCAGCAGCTCGCTCGGGGGGTCGTCCTACAATGAGCAGTTCTTC. It encodes CASSSLGGSSYNEQFF.